This T cell receptor beta chain appears in the sequencing data of a study of OX40 agonist ivuxolimab in advanced cancers. Study context: Ivuxolimab, an agonist antibody against OX40 (CD134), was given to patients. Head and neck, renal cell, melanoma or hepatocellular carcinoma were the cancers that dose-escalation patients had. The group had a mean age of around 60 years, ranged from about 20 to 90, and was 80% to 85% male.

Study-wide results and caveats: On average, CD8+ T cells had more expanded clones than CD4+.

For this clone: Its antigen is still unknown.

Repertoires were generated with immunoSEQ multiplex PCR, while TCRdb's copy carries only in-frame clones and drops some. The table shows about 95,000 clones, with approximately 86% occurring only once. The CDR3 has 13 amino acids. Germline loops: CDR1 MDHEN, CDR2 SYDVKM. The V end lost 0 bases, the J end lost 7 bases, and 9 bases lay between the germline ends. The chain carries TRBV28 and TRBJ1-1, with D perhaps TRBD1 (6 bases). The sequencing used CD4+ or CD8+ T cells sorted from blood, collected in a trial of the OX40 agonist ivuxolimab. The receptor's source is an adult with an advanced solid tumor such as melanoma, head and neck, liver or kidney cancer. As DNA, the CDR3 is TGTGCCAGCAGTTTATGGGGGGCGGGTGAAGCTTTCTTT. Its protein is CASSLWGAGEAFF.